Reported below is one T cell receptor beta chain. Its matching antigen is unknown. CDR3 length: 14 residues. CDR1 and CDR2 from the germline V gene are MNHEY and SMNVEV (reference sequence). Trimming shortened V by 2 bases and J by 2 bases, and 8 bases separated the two germline ends. The data were obtained in a study of T cells after posttransplantation cyclophosphamide. Busulfan-fludarabine conditioning, marrow transplant, and cyclophosphamide on days +3 and +4 were administered. Study-level results: After PTCy, TRB diversity resembled that of CNI/methotrexate controls. Tissue-infiltrating T cells from skin or gut overlapped little with blood T cells. Donor-recipient repertoire similarity was low at 1-2 months, rising over year one.

Assay used: immunoSEQ multiplex PCR; TCRdb lists only in-frame clones, some missing. The table shows tens of thousands of clones, with roughly 78% occurring only once. This sequence originates from a female patient aged 40 to 55 who received an allogeneic stem cell transplant from a related donor, was CMV-positive, and had no GVHD. A subset of T cells may come from the graft donor. The chain recombines TRBV27 with TRBJ2-3, with a tentative D call TRBD2 (5 bases). This specimen consisted of CD4+ T cells sorted from blood, obtained 1,900 to 2,000 days after a stem cell transplant with posttransplant cyclophosphamide. The CDR3, as DNA: TGTGCCAGCAGTTTAGGACTTCACACAGATACGCAGTATTTT. Its translation is CASSLGLHTDTQYF.